Below are 27 T cell receptor beta chains sequenced from a single sample in a study of CD8+CD57+ T cells in acquired aplastic anemia. Patients included in sequencing had previously demonstrated CD8+CD57+ cell expansion by flow cytometry. CDR3 and TCR beta VDJ profiling relied on a genomic DNA template. TCRdb passed the reads through MiXCR, listing each CDR3 protein once. The repertoire holds 150,000 to 200,000 distinct CDR3 sequences, with around half as singletons. Sequenced material: sorted CD4+, CD8+, or CD8+CD57+ T cells (not recorded which) from PBMCs. The receptors were sampled from a human donor with aplastic anemia.

This clonotype has a count of ten or more. V usage is TRBV9 and J usage is TRBJ2-1; weak D call: TRBD2 (6 bases). Looked up from germline, CDR1 is SGDLS and CDR2 is YYNGEE. The CDR3 consists of 16 residues. With 0 bases removed from V and 6 bases from J, the gap between germline ends came to 16 bases. The DNA for the CDR3 is TGTGCCAGCAGCGTAGACGGAGGGGCTTGGGGCAATGAGCAGTTCTTC. Translation: CASSVDGGAWGNEQFF. Variable domain in full (rest from reference TRBV9 and TRBJ2-1): DSGVTQTPKHLITATGQRVTLRCSPRSGDLSVYWYQQSLDQGLQFLIQYYNGEERAKGNILERFSAQQFPDLHSELNLSSLELGDSALYFCASSVDGGAWGNEQFFGPGTRLTVL.

In DNA form, the CDR3 reads TGTGCCATCAGGTCGACAGGGTTGGGTGAGCAGTTCTTC. As protein: CAIRSTGLGEQFF. The chain couples TRBV10-3 to TRBJ2-1; TRBD1 aligns across 7 bases. The CDR3 consists of 13 residues. The germline V gene encodes CDR1 ENHRY and CDR2 SYGVKD. J lost 9 bases, V lost 6 bases, and 8 bases had no gene match.

The CDR3 spells CASSWGQGNEQFF. The CDR3 nucleotides read TGTGCCAGCAGCTGGGGACAGGGCAATGAGCAGTTCTTC. The chain links TRBV7-9 to TRBJ2-1; TRBD1 agrees at 9 bases. The ends lost 4 bases at V and 6 bases at J; junction bases unmatched: 1. This CDR3 comprises 13 residues. Looked up from germline, CDR1 is SEHNR and CDR2 is FQNEAQ (reference sequence).

The chain uses TRBV12-3 or TRBV12-4 and TRBJ2-1; 11 bases fit TRBD2. Trimming cost V 5 bases and J 9 bases; bases outside gene matches: 12. The CDR3 sequence is 16 residues long. The CDR3 region has the DNA TGTGCCAGCAGTGAAACAGGGGGACTAGCGGTTAGTGAGCAGTTCTTC. Translating gives CASSETGGLAVSEQFF.

The chain couples TRBV20-1 to TRBJ1-6; 7 bases agree with TRBD1. V shed 6 bases, J shed 5 bases, and the junction held 10 bases outside the gene matches. The length of the CDR3 is 15 residues. Germline CDR1 reads DFQATT; CDR2 reads SNEGSKA (reference sequence). This CDR3 is CSAAPLDRDNSPLHF. As DNA, the CDR3 is TGCAGTGCCGCGCCCCTCGACAGGGATAATTCACCCCTCCACTTT.

This clonotype was counted many times. The CDR3 region has the DNA TGTGCCATCAAGGGCCCGGGGGGGGTTAATGAGCAGTTCTTC. Protein product: CAIKGPGGVNEQFF. The chain combines TRBV10-3 with TRBJ2-1; TRBD2 agrees at 8 bases. The CDR3 extends over 14 amino acids. With 7 bases clipped from V and 7 bases from J, the junction kept 9 bases outside the gene matches. Germline assignment: CDR1 ENHRY and CDR2 SYGVKD.

This chain joins TRBV20-1 and TRBJ1-6; 10 bases are a match to TRBD1. The germline CDR1 and CDR2 sequences are DFQATT and SNEGSKA (reference sequence). J gave up 10 bases and V 1 base, and 10 bases lay outside the gene matches. The CDR3 runs 16 residues. The CDR3 protein is CSARGSDRGQGSPLHF. In nucleotides, the CDR3 is TGCAGTGCTAGAGGTTCCGACAGGGGGCAAGGATCACCCCTCCACTTT.

Points on this clonotype: Being one base from a much bigger clone, this may be a read error. Because it lacks the conserved phenylalanine or tryptophan at the end, this CDR3 is likely a read error. The chain links TRBV19 to TRBJ2-5, with 7 bases that match TRBD1. Germline V lookup: CDR1 LNHDA, CDR2 SQIVND (reference sequence). V gave up 3 bases and J gave up 2 bases; unmatched junction bases: 0. This CDR3 contains 13 residues. The CDR3: CASSMDRQETQYL. Written as DNA, the CDR3 is TGTGCCAGTAGTATGGACAGGCAAGAGACCCAGTACCTC.

Concerning this clonotype: A much larger clone lies one base from this, so it may be a read error. V gene TRBV12-5 combines with J gene TRBJ1-5; D unclear. The CDR3 extends over 11 amino acids. V dropped 6 bases and J dropped 9 bases, with 9 bases sitting between them. The V gene's germline CDR1 is LGHNT and CDR2 FRNRAP. The CDR3 coding sequence is TGTGCTAGTGGCTGGTATCGGCCCCAGCATTTT. Translated: CASGWYRPQHF. Complete variable domain (other parts from reference TRBV12-5 and TRBJ1-5): DARVTQTPRHKVTEMGQEVTMRCQPILGHNTVFWYRQTMMQGLELLAYFRNRAPLDDSGMPKDRFSAEMPDATLATLKIQPSEPRDSAVYFCASGWYRPQHFGDGTRLSIL.

This clonotype was counted between two and nine times. The chain carries TRBV6-5 and TRBJ1-3; D may be TRBD1 (5 bases). The germline V gene has CDR1 MNHEY and CDR2 SVGAGI. The germline V and J ends were trimmed by 0 bases and 2 bases, with 11 bases remaining between them. The CDR3 consists of 16 residues. CDR3 sequence (DNA): TGTGCCAGCAGTTACTCGCGACAGAGACCTGGAAACACCATATATTTT. Translating gives CASSYSRQRPGNTIYF.

V usage is TRBV7-9 and J usage is TRBJ2-1, with D unclear. Germline V CDR1 and CDR2: SEHNR, FQNEAQ (reference sequence). With 5 bases removed from V and 6 bases from J, the gap between germline ends came to 8 bases. The CDR3 sequence is 12 residues long. DNA for the CDR3: TGTGCCAGCAGCCCTGGCAGCAATGAGCAGTTCTTC. Amino acids: CASSPGSNEQFF.

The rearrangement joins TRBV20-1 to TRBJ1-1; tentative D call: TRBD1 (6 bases). The CDR3 length is 14 residues. Trimming pared 2 bases from V and 5 bases from J, leaving 15 bases between. Germline CDR1 and CDR2: DFQATT and SNEGSKA (reference sequence). The CDR3 loop reads CSARPTGSKTEAFF. The CDR3 DNA follows: TGCAGTGCTAGACCCACAGGGTCGAAGACTGAAGCTTTCTTT.

This rearrangement joins TRBV18 to TRBJ2-6; D tentatively fits TRBD1 or TRBD2 (6 bases each). The germline V gene has CDR1 KGHSH and CDR2 LQKENI. Trimming took off 3 bases at V and 0 bases at J, with 9 bases between the two ends. This CDR3 is 16 amino acids long. The CDR3 sequence: CASSPPGASGANVLTF. In DNA form, the CDR3 reads TGTGCCAGCTCACCCCCGGGGGCCTCTGGGGCCAACGTCCTGACTTTC.

This clonotype was detected only once. The chain recombines TRBV29-1 with TRBJ1-2; TRBD1 matches at 7 bases. V dropped 7 bases and J dropped 6; count of bases not matched to a gene: 14. Germline-derived CDR1 and CDR2 are SQVTM and ANQGSEA. This CDR3 contains 14 residues. CDR3 residues: CSATRAGTVDGYTF. The CDR3 DNA sequence: TGCAGCGCCACACGGGCAGGGACAGTAGATGGCTACACCTTC.

The CDR3 sequence is CASSFGRYEQYF. The CDR3 region has the DNA TGTGCCAGCAGCTTCGGACGGTACGAGCAGTACTTC. This chain joins TRBV7-9 and TRBJ2-7; D is unclear. The CDR3 contains 12 residues. Germline CDR1 and CDR2: SEHNR and FQNEAQ (reference sequence). V was pared by 3 bases and J by 4 bases, with 7 bases between.

The chain carries TRBV5-8 and TRBJ1-5; D gene uncertain. The CDR3 runs 14 residues. The V gene lost 2 bases and the J gene lost 7 bases, with 13 bases spanning the gap. Germline values: CDR1 SGHTS, CDR2 YDEGEE. CDR3 nucleotides: TGTGCCAGCAGCTTCCACGACGCTTGGCAGCCCCAGCATTTT. It translates to CASSFHDAWQPQHF.

This clonotype has ten or more counts. The J gene is TRBJ1-1, the V gene TRBV6-5, with 8 bases fitting TRBD1. Germline assignment: CDR1 MNHEY and CDR2 SVGAGI. There are 15 residues in the CDR3. Trimming at V came to 2 bases and at J to 5 bases, leaving 7 bases not matched to a gene. Here the CDR3 reads CASSYIDRGGTEAFF. CDR3 nucleotides: TGTGCCAGCAGTTACATCGACAGGGGTGGAACTGAAGCTTTCTTT.

For the CDR3, the DNA is TGTGCCAGCAGCTTAGAGTGGGAGACTGAAGCTTTCTTT. Its translation: CASSLEWETEAFF. J is TRBJ1-1 and V is TRBV11-2, with D unresolved. Germline values: CDR1 SGHAT, CDR2 FQNNGV. Trimming stripped 0 bases from V and 5 bases from J, with 7 bases between. The CDR3 totals 13 residues.

This clonotype was found many times. This chain uses TRBV5-4 with TRBJ1-2; weak D call: TRBD1 (5 bases). The V gene lost 4 bases and the J gene lost 7 bases, with 17 bases spanning the gap. The CDR3 loop spans 14 amino acids. Germline assignment: CDR1 SGHNT and CDR2 YYREEE (reference sequence). CDR3 protein: CASSPGGGDIGYTF. In nucleotides, the CDR3 is TGTGCCAGCAGCCCGGGGGGGGGTGATATTGGCTACACCTTC.

This clonotype was seen ten or more times. The gene calls are TRBV6-1 and TRBJ1-2, with 8 bases aligning to TRBD1. Germline assignment: CDR1 MNHNS and CDR2 SASEGT. V trimming: 6 bases; J trimming: 7 bases; junction bases outside the gene matches: 4. The CDR3 extends over 12 amino acids. The chain's CDR3 is CASRTGEGGYTF. In DNA, the CDR3 is TGTGCCAGCAGGACAGGGGAGGGTGGCTACACCTTC.

V is TRBV18 and J is TRBJ2-3; 7 positions agree with TRBD1. J gave up 0 bases and V 6 bases, and 3 bases lay outside the gene matches. Germline-derived CDR1 and CDR2 are KGHSH and LQKENI. The CDR3 loop spans 14 amino acids. CDR3 residues: CASSQGQSTDTQYF. DNA for the CDR3: TGTGCCAGCTCTCAGGGACAGAGCACAGATACGCAGTATTTT. Variable domain in full (rest from reference TRBV18 and TRBJ2-3): NAGVMQNPRHLVRRRGQEARLRCSPMKGHSHVYWYRQLPEEGLKFMVYLQKENIIDESGMPKERFSAEFPKEGPSILRIQQVVRGDSAAYFCASSQGQSTDTQYFGPGTRLTVL.

The chain recombines TRBV10-3 with TRBJ2-3; 11 bases map to TRBD2. J lost 6 bases, V lost 10 bases, and 12 bases had no gene match. The CDR3 runs to 15 residues. The germline CDR1 and CDR2 sequences are ENHRY and SYGVKD. CDR3 DNA: TGTGCCAGCAGCCCTACTAGCGGGAGTACCGATACGCAGTATTTT. Its protein is CASSPTSGSTDTQYF.

Worth noting for this clonotype: An end of the junction does not agree with germline; a read error may underlie this. The chain uses TRBV7-2 and TRBJ2-5, with D possibly being TRBD2 (5 bases). This CDR3 comprises 15 residues. In germline, CDR1 is SGHTA, CDR2 FQGNSA. Here the CDR3 reads CASSVATGLEETQYF. As DNA, the CDR3 is TGTGCCAGCAGCGTAGCTACGGGGTTAGAGGAGACCCAGTACTTC.

This clonotype has more than one count but fewer than ten. This chain joins TRBV25-1 and TRBJ1-4, with a weak D call TRBD1 (6 bases). The CDR3 loop spans 15 amino acids. The V gene's germline CDR1 is MGHDK and CDR2 SYGVNS. V was pared by 4 bases and J by 0 bases, with 9 bases between. CDR3 bases: TGTGCCAGCAGTGTGTACAGGGCAACTAATGAAAAACTGTTTTTT. This translates into CASSVYRATNEKLFF. Looking up the rest from reference TRBV25-1 and TRBJ1-4 gives the full variable domain: EADIYQTPRYLVIGTGKKITLECSQTMGHDKMYWYQQDPGMELHLIHYSYGVNSTEKGDLSSESTVSRIRTEHFPLTLESARPSHTSQYLCASSVYRATNEKLFFGSGTQLSVL.

This clonotype was seen more than once but under ten times. The chain joins TRBV9 to TRBJ1-2, with D hard to call. There are 12 residues in the CDR3. V was trimmed by 4 bases and J by 10 bases, leaving 14 bases between them. The germline V gene has CDR1 SGDLS and CDR2 YYNGEE. The DNA for the CDR3 is TGTGCCAGCAGCCTGCTAGGGATGTCCTACACCTTC. It specifies CASSLLGMSYTF.

Remarks on this clonotype: A much larger clone lies a single base off, so this may be a read error. The rearrangement uses TRBV4-2 and TRBJ2-7; 11 bases agree with TRBD2. This CDR3 region has 15 residues. CDR1 is LGHNA, CDR2 YNFKEQ, per germline. The CDR3 DNA sequence: TGTGCCAGCAGCCAAGTAGCGGGGGGGGGGTACGTGCAGTACTTC. Amino acids: CASSQVAGGGYVQYF.

The gene calls are TRBV13 and TRBJ1-1; D is unclear. Germline lookup yields CDR1 PRHDT and CDR2 FYEKMQ (reference sequence). This CDR3 comprises 12 residues. V lost 6 bases and J 6 bases, leaving 11 bases between the germline ends. CDR3 amino acids: CASRTGRAEAFF. CDR3 sequence (DNA): TGTGCCAGCAGGACCGGGCGGGCTGAAGCTTTCTTT.